This T cell receptor (beta chain) is from a study of CD8 T cells in ankylosing spondylitis. Broader study findings: A motif of eight highly homologous TCR beta variants was seen as apparently characteristic of ankylosing spondylitis blood. Disease-associated clonotypes exhibited CD8+ identity and were relatively infrequent in peripheral blood. Matched ankylosing spondylitis synovial fluid reportedly contained a significantly enriched population of disease-linked clones.

Making the TCR beta libraries involved quantitative 5'-RACE with molecular barcodes. TCRdb called the 5' RACE reads again in MiXCR, with one record for every CDR3 protein. The profile covers 150,000 to 200,000 distinct CDR3 sequences, with about 16% appearing a single time and about 8.2% taken by the ten largest. For this clonotype: Its antigen is as yet unknown.

Sequenced input: blood, either unsorted or a sorted T cell fraction (not recorded which). The source is a male donor with ankylosing spondylitis or in good health (not recorded which).

The CDR3 coding sequence is TGTGCCAGCAGCTTGGGACAGCTTGAAGCTTTCTTT. Its protein product is CASSLGQLEAFF. The chain joins TRBV7-9 to TRBJ1-1; 7 bases agree with TRBD1. V lost 3 bases to trimming and J lost 7 bases; unmatched junction nucleotides: 2. This CDR3 has 12 residues. Germline assignment: CDR1 SEHNR and CDR2 FQNEAQ (reference sequence).